The 24 T cell receptor beta chains below all came from one sample that was sequenced in a study of beta chain features in type 1 diabetes. Findings and limits, study-wide: Type 1 diabetes patients showed a moderate but significant shortening of TCRB CDR3s in all four CD4+ subsets.

Sequencing targeted expressed TCRB transcripts, as all isolated RNA had been reverse transcribed. The assay was immunoSEQ multiplex PCR, and TCRdb's table has in-frame clones only and misses some. Of about 170,000 clones detected, 7.5% to 8.5% appear once; the ten largest clones hold roughly 0.5%. Their antigens are not known. Sequences were obtained from central memory CD4+ T cells from blood. The receptor source for this set is a man between 18 and 35 years old with type 1 diabetes.

This clone has more than one count but fewer than ten. The V call is TRBV15, the J call TRBJ2-7; 8 bases agree with TRBD1. The V gene's germline CDR1 is LNHNV and CDR2 YYDKDF (reference sequence). The V and J ends lost 8 bases and 5 bases, in that order; junction bases with no gene match: 8. This CDR3 has 13 residues. The CDR3, as DNA: TGTGCCACCGGACGACAGGGGTCCCACGAGCAGTACTTC. Amino acid sequence: CATGRQGSHEQYF.

This sequence joins TRBV5-6 and TRBJ2-7; TRBD1 matches 9 bases. The germline V gene has CDR1 SGHDT and CDR2 YYEEEE. V lost 5 bases and J lost 4; bases outside the gene matches: 13. There are 16 residues in the CDR3. As DNA, the CDR3 is TGTGCCAGCAGTTCTTCCCAACAGGGGGCGTGGTACGAGCAGTACTTC. The encoded protein is CASSSSQQGAWYEQYF.

The CDR3 region has the DNA TGTGCCAGCAGTTCCCCCGACAGTTTTTCCCACTTT. Its translation: CASSSPDSFSHF. The chain combines TRBV28 with TRBJ1-6, with D possibly being TRBD1 (5 bases). Germline V gene data show CDR1 as MDHEN and CDR2 as SYDVKM. Trimming left V 4 bases short and J 18 bases short, with 16 bases between. CDR3 size: 12 residues.

This clone was counted a few times. The V call is TRBV11-2, the J call TRBJ2-7; possible D gene TRBD2, 5 bases. V was pared by 3 bases and J by 1 base, with 13 bases between. Per germline, CDR1 SGHAT and CDR2 FQNNGV. The CDR3 loop spans 15 amino acids. This CDR3 is CASSFSEGGSYEQYF. The CDR3 nucleotides read TGTGCCAGCAGCTTCTCAGAGGGTGGATCCTACGAGCAGTACTTC.

The chain employs TRBV5-4 and TRBJ1-1; D is unresolved. The CDR3 is 14 amino acids. In germline, CDR1 is SGHNT, CDR2 YYREEE (reference sequence). Trimming took 2 bases from V and 0 from J, leaving 8 bases between them. This chain's CDR3 is CASSLNTMNTEAFF. The DNA of the CDR3 is TGTGCCAGCAGCTTAAATACAATGAACACTGAAGCTTTCTTT.

This clone was seen a handful of times. The chain combines TRBV27 with TRBJ1-2, with 7 bases aligning to TRBD1. Germline-derived CDR1 and CDR2 are MNHEY and SMNVEV (reference sequence). The CDR3 consists of 13 residues. Losses at the gene ends were 7 bases for V and 6 bases for J; bases not matched to a gene: 8. The CDR3 DNA reads as TGTGCCAGCACCATGGGACAGCGGAATGGCTACACCTTC. Residues: CASTMGQRNGYTF.

The rearrangement joins TRBV19 to TRBJ1-1, with 9 bases lining up with TRBD1. This CDR3 region has 13 residues. Trimming at V came to 8 bases and at J to 0 bases, leaving 1 base not matched to a gene. The germline gives CDR1 LNHDA, CDR2 SQIVND (reference sequence). CDR3 amino acids: CASRDRVNTEAFF. The CDR3 DNA reads TGTGCCAGTCGGGACAGGGTGAACACTGAAGCTTTCTTT.

This clone occurred a few times. The CDR3 reads CASSFIRGYGYTF. The DNA for the CDR3 is TGTGCCAGCAGCTTCATACGGGGCTATGGCTACACCTTC. This rearrangement joins TRBV5-6 to TRBJ1-2, with D hard to call. The length of the CDR3 is 13 residues. Germline V lookup: CDR1 SGHDT, CDR2 YYEEEE. The germline V and J ends were trimmed by 2 bases and 4 bases, with 9 bases remaining between them.

This chain joins TRBV9 and TRBJ2-4; D gene unclear. The CDR3 totals 16 residues. V was clipped by 5 bases and J by 0 bases, with 15 bases between them. Germline V CDR1 and CDR2: SGDLS, YYNGEE. The CDR3 DNA is TGTGCCAGCAGTCCGCACAGACATTCAGCCAAAAACATTCAGTACTTC. It is translated as CASSPHRHSAKNIQYF.

This chain joins TRBV18 and TRBJ2-2; D may be TRBD1 (5 bases). Trimming took 6 bases from V and 6 from J, leaving 14 bases between them. Germline V lookup: CDR1 KGHSH, CDR2 LQKENI. This CDR3 contains 14 residues. CDR3 DNA sequence: TGTGCCAGCTCCGGACAAAGGTCGGCCGGGGAGCTGTTTTTT. Encoded protein: CASSGQRSAGELFF.

In its sample, this clone was seen a few times. The chain recombines TRBV27 with TRBJ2-3, with D possibly matching TRBD2 (5 bases). The CDR3 has 14 residues. Trimming took 3 bases from V and 3 from J, leaving 10 bases between them. Germline V lookup: CDR1 MNHEY, CDR2 SMNVEV (reference sequence). This CDR3 is CASSFKTNTDTQYF. CDR3 DNA: TGTGCCAGCAGTTTCAAGACTAATACAGATACGCAGTATTTT.

There are a few counts of this clone. This sequence joins TRBV7-6 and TRBJ2-7; D uncertain. The CDR3 sequence is 12 residues long. V lost 1 base and J 4 bases, leaving 5 bases between the germline ends. Germline CDR1 SGHVS, CDR2 FNYEAQ. The CDR3 nucleotides read TGTGCCAGCAGCTTAGGTCGGTACGAGCAGTACTTC. Its protein is CASSLGRYEQYF.

This sequence joins TRBV11-2 and TRBJ2-3; TRBD1 is a possible D gene (6 bases). The CDR3 contains 16 residues. Trimming left V 5 bases short and J 1 base short, with 16 bases between. Germline assignment: CDR1 SGHAT and CDR2 FQNNGV. The CDR3 reads CASSTRTGYRTDTQYF. CDR3 in DNA: TGTGCCAGCAGCACCCGAACAGGGTATCGCACAGATACGCAGTATTTT.

This clone was detected a few times. The chain employs TRBV5-1 and TRBJ1-1; 7 bases fit TRBD1. Germline trimming cut 2 bases from V and 7 bases from J; bases unmatched to any gene: 5. The CDR3 is 13 residues long. CDR1 is SGHRS and CDR2 is YFSETQ in the germline V gene. The CDR3 here is CASSFLQGGEAFF. CDR3 sequence (DNA): TGCGCCAGCAGCTTTCTTCAGGGGGGTGAAGCTTTCTTT.

This chain connects TRBV15 to TRBJ2-7, with D possibly matching TRBD2 (5 bases). There are 15 residues in the CDR3. The V gene lost 2 bases and the J gene lost 0 bases, with 11 bases spanning the gap. Germline lookup yields CDR1 LNHNV and CDR2 YYDKDF (reference sequence). The CDR3 sequence: CATSRTGSSSYEQYF. CDR3 in DNA: TGTGCCACCAGCAGAACGGGATCGAGCTCCTACGAGCAGTACTTC.

This clone was detected a few times. The chain has TRBV7-2 and TRBJ2-3; D is ambiguous. Germline CDR1 SGHTA, CDR2 FQGNSA. The CDR3 covers 14 residues. Trimming stripped 2 bases from V and 2 bases from J, with 8 bases between. This chain's CDR3 is CASSLSTYTDTQYF. The CDR3 DNA reads as TGTGCCAGCAGCTTATCTACTTACACAGATACGCAGTATTTT.

This clone was observed a few times. The V call is TRBV6-5, the J call TRBJ2-3, with 11 bases fitting TRBD1. This CDR3 is 15 amino acids long. Germline values: CDR1 MNHEY, CDR2 SVGAGI. V gave up 6 bases and J gave up 3 bases; unmatched junction bases: 5. CDR3 protein: CASSRTGGLTDTQYF. DNA for the CDR3: TGTGCCAGCAGCAGGACAGGGGGCCTAACAGATACGCAGTATTTT.

A few counts support this clone. V usage is TRBV6-5 and J usage is TRBJ2-3, with a possible D match to TRBD2 (5 bases). This CDR3 has 15 residues. V dropped 3 bases and J dropped 4 bases, with 14 bases sitting between them. Germline values: CDR1 MNHEY, CDR2 SVGAGI. CDR3 region: CASSYLSGRPDTQYF. In DNA form, the CDR3 reads TGTGCCAGCAGTTATCTAAGCGGCAGACCAGATACGCAGTATTTT.

This clone was picked up a small number of times. This chain connects TRBV29-1 to TRBJ1-1; TRBD1 agrees at 7 bases. This CDR3 has 13 amino acids. V shed 7 bases, J shed 2 bases, and the junction held 7 bases outside the gene matches. CDR1 and CDR2 (germline): SQVTM, ANQGSEA. The CDR3 nucleotides are TGCAGCGCAGCACAGGGGACCAACACTGAAGCTTTCTTT. It is translated as CSAAQGTNTEAFF.

The chain is built from TRBV30 and TRBJ2-3; possibly TRBD2 for D (6 bases). The CDR3 contains 13 residues. V lost 5 bases and J 5 bases, leaving 14 bases between the germline ends. Germline V gene lookup returns CDR1 GTSNPN and CDR2 SVGIG (reference sequence). The CDR3 protein is CAWSRGNRDTQYF. In DNA, the CDR3 is TGTGCCTGGTCTCGGGGGAATCGAGATACGCAGTATTTT.

This chain uses TRBV30 with TRBJ2-2, with TRBD1 as a possible D gene (5 bases). The V and J ends lost 4 bases and 6 bases respectively, with 6 bases between them. Germline V gives CDR1 GTSNPN, CDR2 SVGIG (reference sequence). CDR3 size: 11 residues. CDR3 in amino acids: CAWKGPGELFF. In DNA form, the CDR3 reads TGTGCCTGGAAGGGGCCCGGGGAGCTGTTTTTT. Combining the CDR3 with reference TRBV30 and TRBJ2-2 gives the whole variable domain SQTIHQWPATLVQPVGSPLSLECTVEGTSNPNLYWYRQAAGRGLQLLFYSVGIGQISSEVPQNLSASRPQDRQFILSSKKLLLSDSGFYLCAWKGPGELFFGEGSRLTVL.

This clone was observed a handful of times. V usage is TRBV15 and J usage is TRBJ2-7; D unclear. CDR3 length equals 14 residues. Germline V CDR1 and CDR2: LNHNV, YYDKDF (reference sequence). Trimming shortened V by 0 bases and J by 5 bases, and 11 bases separated the two germline ends. The CDR3 nucleotides are TGTGCCACCAGCAGAGATTCGAGGCTTGACGAGCAGTACTTC. Translated: CATSRDSRLDEQYF.

This clone has more than one count but fewer than ten. This chain connects TRBV5-1 to TRBJ2-3; D unclear. The germline V gene encodes CDR1 SGHRS and CDR2 YFSETQ. This CDR3 spans 14 amino acids. V shed 0 bases and J shed 2 bases, with 7 bases lying between them. The CDR3 bases are TGCGCCAGCAGCTTGGGGGCGTTCACAGATACGCAGTATTTT. It specifies CASSLGAFTDTQYF.

The chain uses TRBV5-4 and TRBJ2-7, with a tentative D call TRBD1 (5 bases). This CDR3 is 12 amino acids long. Trimming shortened V by 4 bases and J by 7 bases, and 12 bases separated the two germline ends. Germline V lookup: CDR1 SGHNT, CDR2 YYREEE (reference sequence). The CDR3, as DNA: TGTGCCAGCAGCCGAGAACACAGGGAGCAGTACTTC. Translation gives CASSREHREQYF.